This is a list of T cell receptor beta chains from one sample in a study of OX40 agonist ivuxolimab in advanced cancers. Measured with immunoSEQ multiplex PCR; TCRdb has only the in-frame clones, and not every one. The sample records 100,000 or so clones, 95% to 96% being singletons. The specimen comprised CD4+ or CD8+ T cells sorted from blood, sampled in a trial of the OX40 agonist ivuxolimab. These receptors were obtained from an adult with an advanced solid tumor such as melanoma, head and neck, liver or kidney cancer. Each CDR3 is given without its conserved first and last residue. Each record gives: D gene, J gene, CDR3 length, V gene, CDR3 protein. D genes are given only for firm matches.

>TRBD2|TRBJ2-7|11|TRBV9
ASSVGTSGEQY
>TRBD2|TRBJ2-7|13|TRBV4-3
ASSQDRLAGDEQY
>TRBD1|TRBJ2-7|13|TRBV7-2
ASSLGGQALYEQY
>.|TRBJ1-1|11|TRBV30
AWSVGGNTEAF
>TRBD2|TRBJ2-7|14|TRBV7-6
ASSLGVAGSSYEQY
>.|TRBJ2-7|10|TRBV27
ASSLSGYEQY
>.|TRBJ2-7|11|TRBV7-9
ASSLGTGYEQY
>.|TRBJ2-5|11|TRBV28
ASSLFSGETQY
>TRBD2|TRBJ2-1|13|TRBV25-1
ASSLLAGGRYEQF
>.|TRBJ1-2|12|TRBV11-1
ASSPAGRPYGYT
>.|TRBJ2-5|13|TRBV19
ASSTSEQFQETQY
>.|TRBJ2-7|13|TRBV12-5
ASGLAIQGSYEQY
>TRBD1|TRBJ1-1|12|TRBV7-9
ASSPTGAGTEAF
>.|TRBJ2-3|11|TRBV7-9
ASSLDARGTQL
>.|TRBJ1-1|10|TRBV2
ASTGENTEAF
>.|TRBJ1-1|13|TRBV25-1
ASSELRGAHTEAF
>.|TRBJ1-2|14|TRBV18
ASSESSAQTPIGYT
>TRBD2|TRBJ2-3|14|TRBV28
ASSRPLAGSTDTQY
>TRBD1|TRBJ2-7|11|TRBV9
ASSLGQGYEQY
>.|TRBJ1-5|13|TRBV5-8
ASSLGGGSNQPQH
>.|TRBJ1-5|14|TRBV28
ASSLEEGGSNQPQH
>.|TRBJ2-1|12|TRBV27
ASSWDPAGNEQF
>TRBD2|TRBJ2-1|16|TRBV7-8
ASSLEGTSGGTYNEQF
>.|TRBJ2-5|12|TRBV7-7
ASSFRQGGETQY
>.|TRBJ2-7|9|TRBV11-2
ASSFSYEQY
>.|TRBJ2-7|10|TRBV11-2
ASSLYSDEQY
>TRBD2|TRBJ2-1|14|TRBV5-6
ASSLGLAGYYNEQF
>.|TRBJ2-3|14|TRBV9
ASSPHLTGGLDTQY
>.|TRBJ2-2|14|TRBV11-2
ASSLVLVLFTGELF
>.|TRBJ1-1|11|TRBV29-1
SVRTDMNTEAF
>.|TRBJ2-7|13|TRBV5-6
ASSLRIGTGYEQY
>TRBD1|TRBJ1-1|11|TRBV27
ASSVDRGTEAF
>.|TRBJ2-7|13|TRBV5-1
ASSPRDGSLYEQY
>.|TRBJ1-2|10|TRBV5-6
ASSLDGMAGT
>.|TRBJ1-4|11|TRBV28
ASSPPAGEKLF
>.|TRBJ2-2|10|TRBV11-2
ASSSNHGELF
>.|TRBJ2-2|13|TRBV28
ASSSGYRDTGELF
>.|TRBJ2-1|9|TRBV19
ASSQGNEQF
>.|TRBJ1-1|10|TRBV11-3
ASSKGNTEAF
>.|TRBJ2-2|10|TRBV6-1
ATGANTGELF
>.|TRBJ2-1|9|TRBV11-2
ASSPDYEQF
>TRBD2|TRBJ2-7|16|TRBV13
ASSLGWAGASSSYEQY
>.|TRBJ2-7|9|TRBV21-1
ASSKSYEQY
>.|TRBJ1-4|13|TRBV7-8
ASSLAGGKDEKLF
>.|TRBJ1-2|10|TRBV4-1
ASSQEGIGYT
>.|TRBJ1-1|13|TRBV6-5
ASNRVGAMNTEAF
>.|TRBJ2-1|13|TRBV5-1
ASSTDWSSYNEQF
>.|TRBJ2-7|13|TRBV4-3
ASSQDRGVAYEQY
>.|TRBJ2-2|14|TRBV27
ASSLVSQVGTGELF
>.|TRBJ1-4|13|TRBV6-5
ASSYGGSSNEKLF